The rows below give T cell receptor beta chains drawn from one sample of a study of Graves' ophthalmopathy and Graves' hyperthyroidism. A single record per CDR3 protein comes from TCRdb applying MiXCR to the multiplex PCR reads. The sample carries around 600,000 distinct CDR3 sequences, more than 40% recorded once. Sequencing was carried out using peripheral blood. Receptor source: an adult man with Graves' ophthalmopathy. CDR3s include the opening cysteine and the closing phenylalanine or tryptophan.

V | CDR3
TRBV19 | CASSSGWRRSRNQPQHF
TRBV7-9 | CASSPEGGETQYF
TRBV10-3 | CASIDSPNYGYTF
TRBV7-2 | CASSLGGTKSSYEQYF
TRBV3-1 | CASSQAEHAVHTGELFF
TRBV10-3 | CAISGPLSERPSGANVLTF
TRBV7-9 | CASSLGTGIARGEQFF
TRBV2 | CASSEAERKQETQYF
TRBV10-3 | CATRSGRAGTGELFF
TRBV7-9 | CASSLVSPAQTQYF
TRBV12-3/TRBV12-4 | CASRLVGTRELFF
TRBV25-1 | CARGPRSDYEQYF
TRBV15 | CATSSEPGHDYGYTF
TRBV15 | CATNSQGALTEAFF
TRBV12-3/TRBV12-4 | CASSLTGGAKTQYF
TRBV14 | CASSRGTSGRKTQYF
TRBV14 | CASSQELGQEFSGANVLTF
TRBV29-1 | CSVGLARQETQHF
TRBV29-1 | CSVADSNLMNTEAFF
TRBV20-1 | CSARARGRIPMNTEAFF
TRBV10-2 | CASSELNSGGKLFF
TRBV5-6 | CASSSGTRQDYEQYF
TRBV9 | CASNKGQGAGELYF
TRBV2 | CASSLGTWGNQPQHF
TRBV2 | CASRMGLGIAGELFF
TRBV4-1 | CASSHGRAGYGYTF
TRBV29-1 | CSARDRGRNEKLFF
TRBV29-1 | CSAYSGRAGELFF
TRBV5-1 | CASSLLAGVDEQYF
TRBV7-9 | CASSFRAGGQETQYF
TRBV5-1 | CASSMGQTNTEAFF
TRBV9 | CASRAGCLNTEAFF
TRBV10-3 | CASSRQVNTEAFF
TRBV6-6 | CASRAGLAAFEQYF
TRBV19 | CASSIELYSNQPQHF
TRBV12-3/TRBV12-4 | CASSSVETNYGYTF
TRBV7-2 | CASSLAWVGAGDQPQHF
TRBV11-2 | CASSPAGGRANTEAFF
TRBV24-1 | CATSGITQPQYF
TRBV7-3 | CASSLHLDGGELFF
TRBV7-9 | CASSLDPSGNTEAFF
TRBV9 | CASSYGITYEQYF
TRBV10-3 | CAIQQVQGSSYEQYF